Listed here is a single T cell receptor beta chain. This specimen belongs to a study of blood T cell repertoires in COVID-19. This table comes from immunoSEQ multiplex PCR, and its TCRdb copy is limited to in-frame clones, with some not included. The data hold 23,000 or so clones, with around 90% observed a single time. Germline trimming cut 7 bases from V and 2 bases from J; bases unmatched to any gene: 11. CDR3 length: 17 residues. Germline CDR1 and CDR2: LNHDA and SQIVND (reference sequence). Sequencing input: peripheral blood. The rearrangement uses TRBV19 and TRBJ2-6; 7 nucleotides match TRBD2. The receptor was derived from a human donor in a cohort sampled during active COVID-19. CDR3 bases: TGTGCCAGTAATTTGGGGGGGTCTAAGGCTGGGGCCAACGTCCTGACTTTC. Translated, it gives CASNLGGSKAGANVLTF.